The next 10 T cell receptor beta chains were all read from a single sample in a study of blood T cells in healthy people across ages. A J-beta primer mix and a sample-barcoded 5' primer were used in a second PCR of roughly 7 to 12 cycles. TCRdb ran MiXCR on the 5' RACE reads and lists one entry per CDR3 protein. Of about 580,000 distinct CDR3 sequences in the sample, around 48% are singletons; the top ten hold roughly 25%. Sequenced input: blood. Receptor source: a man older than 75 in good health.

Regarding this clonotype: One end of the junction does not line up with germline, which may come from a read error. The CDR3 nucleotides read TGTGCCAGCAGCTTAGGGCTAGCGGAGACCCAGTACTTC. Protein sequence: CASSLGLAETQYF. The gene calls are TRBV12-3 or TRBV12-4 and TRBJ2-5; D possibly corresponds to TRBD2 (6 bases). CDR3 size: 13 residues.

This clonotype was seen only a few times. The chain employs TRBV6-2 or TRBV6-3 and TRBJ2-5; a weak D match, TRBD2 (6 bases). CDR3 length equals 13 residues. V lost 5 bases and J lost 8, with 15 bases in between. From germline, CDR1 is MNHEY and CDR2 SVGEGT. The CDR3 nucleotides read TGTGCCAGCAGTGCGGGACCCTTCTTAACCCAGTACTTC. Protein: CASSAGPFLTQYF.

The rearrangement links TRBV12-3 or TRBV12-4 to TRBJ2-7, with a weak D call TRBD2 (5 bases). With the DNA end fitting TRBJ2-5 better, the J assignment may be wrong. This CDR3 is 13 amino acids long. DNA of the CDR3: TGTGCCAGCAGTTTTGAGGGCAGTGAGACCCAGTACTTC. This encodes CASSFEGSETQYF.

The CDR3 region is CASSLAQGTDGYTF. The CDR3 region has the DNA TGCGCCAGCAGCTTGGCCCAGGGGACGGATGGCTACACCTTC. The V call is TRBV5-1, the J call TRBJ1-2; TRBD1 is a possible D gene (6 bases). With 0 bases removed from V and 6 bases from J, the gap between germline ends came to 12 bases. The CDR3 is made up of 14 amino acids. CDR1 and CDR2 from the germline V gene are SGHRS and YFSETQ.

Written as DNA, the CDR3 is TGCGCCAGCAGCTTATTCGGGACCCAAGAGACCCAGTACTTC. It specifies CASSLFGTQETQYF. The chain employs TRBV5-1 and TRBJ2-5; the D gene could be TRBD1 or TRBD2 (5 bases each). Trimming took off 2 bases at V and 1 base at J, with 9 bases between the two ends. The CDR3 is 14 amino acids. Germline CDR1 and CDR2: SGHRS and YFSETQ.

The V gene is TRBV9, the J gene TRBJ2-5; 10 bases are shared with TRBD1. The CDR3 spans 16 residues. The germline CDR1 and CDR2 sequences are SGDLS and YYNGEE. V lost 1 base and J lost 2; bases outside the gene matches: 5. The CDR3 reads CASSVSTGGLQETQYF. For the CDR3, the DNA is TGTGCCAGCAGCGTATCGACAGGGGGCCTACAAGAGACCCAGTACTTC.

This clonotype has only a few counts. The DNA for the CDR3 is TGTGCCAGCAGCGTAGGGTCGGGGGAGCCTATTCCGGAGCAGTACTTC. This translates into CASSVGSGEPIPEQYF. This sequence joins TRBV9 and TRBJ2-4, with a possible D match to TRBD2 (6 bases). Per germline, CDR1 SGDLS and CDR2 YYNGEE. This CDR3 is built from 16 residues. The V gene lost 0 bases and the J gene lost 13 bases, with 23 bases spanning the gap.

The chain combines TRBV21-1 with TRBJ1-5. TRBV21-1 is listed as a pseudogene. CDR3 length: 17 amino acids. Here the CDR3 reads CASSAGQAMISDQPQHF. The DNA of the CDR3 is TGTGCCAGCAGCGCTGGGCAGGCTATGATTAGCGATCAGCCCCAGCATTTT.

This sequence joins TRBV11-2 and TRBJ1-6; D ambiguous. The V end lost 5 bases, the J end lost 7 bases, and 15 bases lay between the germline ends. Germline CDR1 reads SGHAT; CDR2 reads FQNNGV. The length of the CDR3 is 15 residues. The CDR3 region has the DNA TGTGCCAGCAGCGCCGGGAGGGAGCGGAATTCACCCCTCCACTTT. It codes for CASSAGRERNSPLHF.

This clonotype was seen more than once but under ten times. This sequence joins TRBV7-9 and TRBJ2-5, with D possibly matching TRBD1 (6 bases). The V and J ends lost 4 bases and 5 bases respectively, with 23 bases between them. The CDR3 extends over 17 amino acids. Germline V gene data show CDR1 as SEHNR and CDR2 as FQNEAQ (reference sequence). The CDR3 loop is CASSSRGGGTQRETQYF. The DNA for the CDR3 is TGTGCCAGCAGCTCTCGTGGGGGCGGAACTCAGAGGGAGACCCAGTACTTC.